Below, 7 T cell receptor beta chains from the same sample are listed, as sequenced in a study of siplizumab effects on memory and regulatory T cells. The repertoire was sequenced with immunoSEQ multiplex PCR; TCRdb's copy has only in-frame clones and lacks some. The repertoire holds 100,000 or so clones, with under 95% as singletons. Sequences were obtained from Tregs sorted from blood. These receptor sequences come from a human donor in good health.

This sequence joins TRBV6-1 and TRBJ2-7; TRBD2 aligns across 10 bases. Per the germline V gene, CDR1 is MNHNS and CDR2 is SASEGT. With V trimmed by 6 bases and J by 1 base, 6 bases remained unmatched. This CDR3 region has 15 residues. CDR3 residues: CASRRLAGDSYEQYF. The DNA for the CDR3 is TGTGCCAGCAGACGACTAGCGGGTGATTCCTACGAGCAGTACTTC.

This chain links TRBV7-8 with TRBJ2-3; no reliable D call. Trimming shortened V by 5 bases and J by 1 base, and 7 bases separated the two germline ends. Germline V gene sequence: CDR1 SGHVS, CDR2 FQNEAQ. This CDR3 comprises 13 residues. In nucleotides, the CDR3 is TGTGCCAGCAGCCAGCTTGGCACAGATACGCAGTATTTT. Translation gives CASSQLGTDTQYF.

CDR3 in amino acids: CASSLSASGHNEQFF. Here the CDR3 DNA reads TGTGCCAGCAGCTTATCGGCTAGCGGACACAATGAGCAGTTCTTC. The chain couples TRBV7-2 to TRBJ2-1, with 7 bases that match TRBD2. The germline CDR1 and CDR2 sequences are SGHTA and FQGNSA. The CDR3 has 15 residues. The V and J ends lost 2 bases and 5 bases, in that order; junction bases with no gene match: 6.

CDR3 bases: TGTGCCAGTAGGATGTACGGTTTACAAGGAGCCAAAAACATTCAGTACTTC. Translated, it gives CASRMYGLQGAKNIQYF. J is TRBJ2-4 and V is TRBV19; no clear D. This CDR3 contains 17 residues. Germline assignment: CDR1 LNHDA and CDR2 SQIVND (reference sequence). V was clipped by 6 bases and J by 0 bases, with 18 bases between them.

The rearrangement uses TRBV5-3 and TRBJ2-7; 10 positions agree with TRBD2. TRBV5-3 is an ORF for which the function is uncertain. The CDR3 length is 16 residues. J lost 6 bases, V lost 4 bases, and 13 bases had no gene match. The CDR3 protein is CARSPSWSSGSSEQYF. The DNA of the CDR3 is TGTGCCAGAAGCCCCTCATGGTCTAGCGGGAGTAGCGAGCAGTACTTC.

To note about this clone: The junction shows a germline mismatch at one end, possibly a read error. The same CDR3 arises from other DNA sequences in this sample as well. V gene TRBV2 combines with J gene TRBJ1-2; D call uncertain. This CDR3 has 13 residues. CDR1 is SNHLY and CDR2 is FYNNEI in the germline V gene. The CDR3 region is CASSEFRLNGYTF. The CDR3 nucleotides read TGTGCCAGTAGTGAGTTTCGTCTCAATGGCTACACCTTC.

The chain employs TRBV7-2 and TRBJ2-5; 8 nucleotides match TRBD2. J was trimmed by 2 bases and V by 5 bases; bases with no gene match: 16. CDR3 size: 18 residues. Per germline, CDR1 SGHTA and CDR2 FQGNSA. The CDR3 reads CASSLRQFSLAGQETQYF. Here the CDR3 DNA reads TGTGCCAGCAGCCTACGCCAATTTTCGTTAGCGGGGCAAGAGACCCAGTACTTC.